Listed here are 22 T cell receptor beta chains from one sample, sequenced in a study of blood T cell repertoires in COVID-19. Profiling relied on immunoSEQ multiplex PCR, and the TCRdb table lists in-frame clones only, not all of them. The profile covers roughly 200,000 clones, with around nine tenths appearing a single time and roughly 6.4% taken by the ten largest. The sample was peripheral blood. The source of these receptors is a man aged 55 to 70 who had recovered from COVID-19.

The chain recombines TRBV5-4 with TRBJ2-1; 11 bases are a match to TRBD1. J gave up 3 bases and V 2 bases, and 4 bases lay outside the gene matches. Germline V gene data show CDR1 as SGHNT and CDR2 as YYREEE (reference sequence). The CDR3 is made up of 16 amino acids. DNA for the CDR3: TGTGCCAGCAGCTTCGGCGGGACAGGGGGCTACAATGAGCAGTTCTTC. As protein: CASSFGGTGGYNEQFF.

This chain connects TRBV11-3 to TRBJ2-1, with 11 bases matching TRBD2. CDR1 SGHNT and CDR2 YENEEA come from the germline V gene. After removal of 5 bases from V and 4 bases from J, the junction contained 4 bases not matched to a gene. This CDR3 contains 15 residues. CDR3: CASSPLAGVYNEQFF. The CDR3 DNA is TGTGCCAGCAGCCCACTAGCGGGAGTTTACAATGAGCAGTTCTTC.

The CDR3: CASSWSSRDTSPYGYTF. The DNA of the CDR3 is TGCGCCAGCTCCTGGAGTTCACGGGACACCTCTCCGTATGGCTACACCTTC. The V and J genes are TRBV5-1 and TRBJ1-2, with D possibly TRBD1 on 6 matching bases. From germline, CDR1 is SGHRS and CDR2 YFSETQ. The length of the CDR3 is 17 residues. The germline V and J ends were trimmed by 7 bases and 5 bases, with 27 bases remaining between them.

V gene TRBV18 combines with J gene TRBJ2-7; 8 nucleotides match TRBD1. The V segment lost 2 bases and the J segment 3 bases; nucleotides outside the gene matches: 3. Germline loops: CDR1 KGHSH, CDR2 LQKENI. The CDR3 is made up of 14 amino acids. CDR3 bases: TGTGCCAGCTCACCAGGACAGGGATTCTACGAGCAGTACTTC. Residues: CASSPGQGFYEQYF.

The chain recombines TRBV18 with TRBJ2-5; D is perhaps TRBD2 (6 bases). Germline values: CDR1 KGHSH, CDR2 LQKENI. Deletions cut 3 bases from V and 2 bases from J, with 13 bases between. The CDR3 consists of 15 residues. This CDR3 is CASSPPAGRQETQYF. Written as DNA, the CDR3 is TGTGCCAGCTCACCTCCCGCGGGGCGTCAAGAGACCCAGTACTTC.

The rearrangement links TRBV5-1 to TRBJ2-1, with 9 nucleotides matching TRBD2. Unmatched junction bases numbered 13, after V lost 0 bases and J lost 3 bases. This CDR3 is 19 amino acids long. Looked up from germline, CDR1 is SGHRS and CDR2 is YFSETQ. The CDR3 spells CASSLARGSGSGVYNEQFF. DNA for the CDR3: TGCGCCAGCAGCTTGGCTCGGGGTAGCGGGAGTGGGGTCTACAATGAGCAGTTCTTC.

This chain uses TRBV14 with TRBJ2-7, with a possible D match to TRBD2 (5 bases). From germline, CDR1 is SGHDN and CDR2 FVKESK. Trimming took off 3 bases at V and 9 bases at J, with 21 bases between the two ends. The CDR3 runs to 15 residues. In DNA, the CDR3 is TGTGCCAGCAGCCACGCTTCTCCGGGGAGAACCGGGCAGTACTTC. Residues: CASSHASPGRTGQYF.

The gene calls are TRBV7-3 and TRBJ2-7; 9 nucleotides align to TRBD1. CDR1 and CDR2 from the germline V gene are SGHTA and FQGTGA. This CDR3 has 15 residues. The junction had 6 bases not matched to a gene; V was cut back by 2 bases and J by 4 bases. CDR3 nucleotide sequence: TGTGCCAGCAGCTTATATGGGACAGGGTCTTACGAGCAGTACTTC. Translation gives CASSLYGTGSYEQYF.

This clone came up once. V usage is TRBV28 and J usage is TRBJ2-1, with 13 bases lining up with TRBD2. Germline V lookup: CDR1 MDHEN, CDR2 SYDVKM. With 2 bases clipped from V and 5 bases from J, the junction kept 6 bases outside the gene matches. This CDR3 spans 17 amino acids. The CDR3 loop is CASSLRTSGSWNNEQFF. CDR3 DNA sequence: TGTGCCAGCAGTTTAAGGACTAGCGGGAGTTGGAACAATGAGCAGTTCTTC.

The chain uses TRBV28 and TRBJ2-7; possibly TRBD1 for D (5 bases). The CDR3 covers 14 residues. Trimming shortened V by 3 bases and J by 9 bases, and 18 bases separated the two germline ends. Per germline, CDR1 MDHEN and CDR2 SYDVKM. CDR3 in amino acids: CASSLGSQGPGQYF. The DNA for the CDR3 is TGTGCCAGCAGTTTGGGGTCCCAGGGCCCAGGGCAGTACTTC.

This chain links TRBV3-1 (or the pseudogene TRBV3-2) with TRBJ1-4, with TRBD1 identical over 10 bases. V shed 6 bases, J shed 2 bases, and the junction held 6 bases outside the gene matches. Germline CDR1 reads LGHDT; CDR2 reads YNNKEL (reference sequence). The CDR3 loop spans 16 amino acids. CDR3 residues: CASSPGQGTTNEKLFF. For the CDR3, the DNA is TGTGCCAGCAGTCCGGGACAGGGGACGACTAATGAAAAACTGTTTTTT.

The chain uses TRBV5-1 and TRBJ2-7; D perhaps matches TRBD1 (6 bases). This CDR3 is built from 14 residues. From germline, CDR1 is SGHRS and CDR2 YFSETQ. V was clipped by 0 bases and J by 5 bases, with 12 bases between them. Written as DNA, the CDR3 is TGCGCCAGCAGCTTGGAGCCAGGGGTCCACGAGCAGTACTTC. Protein: CASSLEPGVHEQYF.

The rearrangement joins TRBV20-1 to TRBJ1-6; TRBD1 is a possible D gene (6 bases). V was clipped by 3 bases and J by 2 bases, with 14 bases between them. Germline CDR1 and CDR2: DFQATT and SNEGSKA (reference sequence). The CDR3 loop spans 16 amino acids. The CDR3 bases are TGCAGTGCTAGTCCCCTGGACAGTGCCTATAATTCACCCCTCCACTTT. It yields the protein CSASPLDSAYNSPLHF.

J is TRBJ2-2 and V is TRBV11-3, with D perhaps matching TRBD2 (6 bases). Trimming left V 4 bases short and J 3 bases short, with 9 bases between. Germline V CDR1 and CDR2: SGHNT, YENEEA. The CDR3 extends over 14 amino acids. The CDR3 DNA reads TGTGCCAGCAGCTCCGGAGGGGACACCGGGGAGCTGTTTTTT. It specifies CASSSGGDTGELFF.

The chain couples TRBV5-1 to TRBJ2-1, with TRBD2 matching 10 bases. CDR1 and CDR2 from the germline V gene are SGHRS and YFSETQ. Losses at the gene ends were 0 bases for V and 9 bases for J; bases not matched to a gene: 15. The CDR3 covers 18 residues. DNA of the CDR3: TGCGCCAGCAGCTTGGGGCAGGTGTTGGTAGCGGGAGGCACTGAGCAGTTCTTC. This sequence encodes CASSLGQVLVAGGTEQFF.

In its sample, this clone was seen once. In the same sample, other DNA sequences code for this CDR3. This chain uses TRBV19 with TRBJ1-4; D remains unclear. The CDR3 length is 15 residues. Trimming removed 3 bases at V and 0 bases at J, with 8 bases between. The germline V gene encodes CDR1 LNHDA and CDR2 SQIVND (reference sequence). In DNA form, the CDR3 reads TGTGCCAGTAGTATTAATCGTGCAACTAATGAAAAACTGTTTTTT. It translates to CASSINRATNEKLFF.

This chain joins TRBV3-1 (or the pseudogene TRBV3-2) and TRBJ2-7; 8 bases line up with TRBD2. CDR3 size: 14 residues. After removal of 4 bases from V and 2 bases from J, the junction contained 4 bases not matched to a gene. CDR1 is LGHDT, CDR2 YNNKEL, per germline (reference sequence). The CDR3 sequence: CASSPSGSTYEQYF. The CDR3 region has the DNA TGTGCCAGCAGCCCTAGCGGGTCCACCTACGAGCAGTACTTC.

This chain joins TRBV28 and TRBJ1-5, with 8 bases aligning to TRBD1. The V and J ends lost 3 bases and 8 bases, in that order; junction bases with no gene match: 21. CDR3 length equals 19 residues. Germline V gene sequence: CDR1 MDHEN, CDR2 SYDVKM. CDR3 loop: CASSLGGTGGFSRLKPQHF. In DNA, the CDR3 is TGTGCCAGCAGTTTGGGGGGGACAGGAGGGTTCTCAAGATTGAAGCCCCAGCATTTT. The whole variable domain, remainder taken from reference TRBV28 and TRBJ1-5, is DVKVTQSSRYLVKRTGEKVFLECVQDMDHENMFWYRQDPGLGLRLIYFSYDVKMKEKGDIPEGYSVSREKKERFSLILESASTNQTSMYLCASSLGGTGGFSRLKPQHFGDGTRLSIL.

The chain uses TRBV5-1 and TRBJ1-2; D perhaps matches TRBD1 (5 bases). This CDR3 is built from 15 residues. Germline V lookup: CDR1 SGHRS, CDR2 YFSETQ. V was pared by 0 bases and J by 4 bases, with 13 bases between. The DNA for the CDR3 is TGCGCCAGCAGCTTGGACCCCCGGACAAGCTATGGCTACACCTTC. Translation: CASSLDPRTSYGYTF.

The gene calls are TRBV30 and TRBJ2-7; D is possibly TRBD1 (5 bases). The CDR3 extends over 11 amino acids. The germline V and J ends were trimmed by 3 bases and 6 bases, with 9 bases remaining between them. CDR1 is GTSNPN and CDR2 is SVGIG in the germline V gene (reference sequence). This CDR3 reads CAWRRGREQYF. CDR3 sequence (DNA): TGTGCCTGGAGAAGGGGTCGCGAGCAGTACTTC.

J is TRBJ2-5 and V is TRBV5-4; D perhaps matches TRBD1 (5 bases). Germline loops: CDR1 SGHNT, CDR2 YYREEE (reference sequence). V lost 4 bases, J lost 1 base, and 11 bases lay in between. The CDR3 has 14 residues. The CDR3 DNA reads as TGTGCCAGCAGCCCCACAGGCCTCCAAGAGACCCAGTACTTC. This encodes CASSPTGLQETQYF.

The chain carries TRBV5-1 and TRBJ2-1; 9 nucleotides agree with TRBD1. The CDR3 runs to 16 residues. Trimming removed 5 bases from V and 6 bases from J; junction bases left unmatched: 12. Per germline, CDR1 SGHRS and CDR2 YFSETQ. The CDR3 loop reads CASRQLTGGSSNEQFF. The CDR3 DNA follows: TGCGCCAGCAGACAACTTACAGGGGGCTCTAGCAATGAGCAGTTCTTC.